This entry lists 17 T cell receptor beta chains sequenced from one sample in a study of low-dose radiotherapy and immunotherapy resistance in tumors. TRAV- and TRBV-specific primers were used for first-strand cDNA, which covered alpha and beta chains. The authors ran 20 PCR cycles to amplify TCRs with a constant-region primer and V-primer adapter. Using its own MiXCR run on the reads, TCRdb lists one record per CDR3 protein. The repertoire consists of over 7,500 distinct CDR3 sequences, with about 70% occurring once and the leading ten covering approximately 6.8%. These receptor sequences come from a human donor with advanced metastatic prostate, ovarian, gallbladder or colorectal cancer (not recorded which). This table probably holds off-target reads from a library built for another chain.

The chain joins TRBV2 to TRBJ2-1, with TRBD2 as a possible D gene (6 bases). The CDR3 covers 12 residues. Germline values: CDR1 SNHLY, CDR2 FYNNEI. V was cut by 6 bases and J by 12 bases, with 15 bases left in between. The CDR3: CASRPLAVLQFF. In DNA, the CDR3 is TGTGCCAGCAGACCACTAGCTGTTTTGCAGTTCTTC.

The rearrangement links TRBV18 to TRBJ2-7; no definite D call. The CDR3 loop spans 16 amino acids. Trimming removed 1 base at V and 7 bases at J, with 20 bases between. Germline CDR1 reads KGHSH; CDR2 reads LQKENI. CDR3 DNA sequence: TGTGCCAGCTCACCACTGATAGGGTATCAGTTTACGGAGCAGTACTTC. The encoded protein is CASSPLIGYQFTEQYF.

The CDR3 region has the DNA TGTGCCAGCAGTTCCTCCTATTCTCGGGGTATGATAGGCCGGGGGAAAGGGAACGAGCAGTACTTC. Translating gives CASSSSYSRGMIGRGKGNEQYF. The chain recombines TRBV12-3 or TRBV12-4 with TRBJ2-7, with a possible D match to TRBD2 (6 bases). Deletions cut 4 bases from V and 5 bases from J, with 39 bases between. The CDR3 covers 22 residues.

This sequence joins TRBV19 and TRBJ2-2, with D maybe TRBD2 (6 bases). CDR1 LNHDA and CDR2 SQIVND come from the germline V gene (reference sequence). This CDR3 region has 16 residues. V dropped 1 base and J dropped 0 bases, with 9 bases sitting between them. The DNA of the CDR3 is TGTGCCAGTAGTATAGCGTGGGGGGCGAACACCGGGGAGCTGTTTTTT. It is translated as CASSIAWGANTGELFF.

This clonotype was observed once. V usage is TRBV6-2 or TRBV6-3 and J usage is TRBJ2-1; a weak D match, TRBD2 (5 bases). CDR1 is MNHEY and CDR2 is SVGEGT in the germline V gene. V was shortened by 5 bases and J by 8 bases, with 13 bases between the two germline ends. CDR3 size: 13 residues. The CDR3 bases are TGTGCCAGCAGTGAACTAGTTCGGGATGAGCAGTTCTTC. Its protein is CASSELVRDEQFF.

The chain recombines TRBV6-8 with TRBJ1-2, with D unclear. Trimming removed 0 bases from V and 0 bases from J, with 11 bases in between. CDR1 is MNHGY, CDR2 SAAAGT, per germline. This CDR3 has 16 residues. CDR3 in amino acids: CASSYSWNVPNYGYTF. CDR3 sequence (DNA): TGTGCCAGCAGTTACTCGTGGAATGTTCCTAACTATGGCTACACCTTC.

This clonotype was seen a handful of times. V usage is TRBV18 and J usage is TRBJ2-7, with a tentative D call TRBD2 (6 bases). From germline, CDR1 is KGHSH and CDR2 LQKENI. Between the trimmed V and J ends, which lost 0 bases and 6 bases, there was a span of 12 bases. This CDR3 is 14 amino acids long. CDR3 residues: CASSPPTSGVEQYF. The CDR3 DNA sequence: TGTGCCAGCTCACCACCGACCTCGGGGGTCGAGCAGTACTTC.

V is TRBV2 and J is TRBJ2-3; D remains unclear. The CDR3 totals 12 residues. V was pared by 4 bases and J by 7 bases, with 9 bases between. CDR1 SNHLY and CDR2 FYNNEI come from the germline V gene. Here the CDR3 reads CASSGLLNTQYF. The DNA of the CDR3 is TGTGCCAGCAGTGGCCTTTTGAATACGCAGTATTTT. The variable domain in full, completed from reference TRBV2 and TRBJ2-3, reads EPEVTQTPSHQVTQMGQEVILRCVPISNHLYFYWYRQILGQKVEFLVSFYNNEISEKSEIFDDQFSVERPDGSNFTLKIRSTKLEDSAMYFCASSGLLNTQYFGPGTRLTVL.

The genes are TRBV20-1 and TRBJ2-2; TRBD2 matches at 7 bases. Germline V gene sequence: CDR1 DFQATT, CDR2 SNEGSKA (reference sequence). The junction had 9 bases not matched to a gene; V was cut back by 0 bases and J by 5 bases. This CDR3 has 16 amino acids. The CDR3: CSARDLGGRSTGELFF. In DNA form, the CDR3 reads TGCAGTGCTAGAGATCTCGGCGGGAGAAGTACCGGGGAGCTGTTTTTT.

The chain is built from TRBV19 and TRBJ2-5; weak D call: TRBD1 (6 bases). This CDR3 spans 17 amino acids. V lost 2 bases to trimming and J lost 0 bases, with 16 bases between them. Germline V gene sequence: CDR1 LNHDA, CDR2 SQIVND (reference sequence). CDR3: CASSIRTASPYQETQYF. DNA of the CDR3: TGTGCCAGTAGTATAAGGACAGCGAGCCCGTACCAAGAGACCCAGTACTTC.

This sequence joins TRBV29-1 and TRBJ1-1; tentatively, D is TRBD1 (6 bases). CDR1 and CDR2 from the germline V gene are SQVTM and ANQGSEA. This CDR3 is 12 amino acids long. The ends were cut back, 6 bases at V and 1 base at J, with 9 bases in the middle. CDR3 region: CSVEQGNTEAFF. As DNA, the CDR3 is TGCAGCGTGGAACAGGGGAACACTGAAGCTTTCTTT.

V is TRBV27 and J is TRBJ2-3, with D possibly being TRBD2 (6 bases). The germline V and J ends were trimmed by 2 bases and 4 bases, with 13 bases remaining between them. Germline lookup yields CDR1 MNHEY and CDR2 SMNVEV (reference sequence). CDR3 length: 15 residues. The CDR3 sequence is CASSLTTPGADTQYF. CDR3 bases: TGTGCCAGCAGTTTAACTACCCCGGGGGCAGATACGCAGTATTTT.

The rearrangement joins TRBV5-1 to TRBJ2-3; the D is unclear. V was pared by 7 bases and J by 1 base, with 10 bases between. This CDR3 has 13 residues. The V gene's germline CDR1 is SGHRS and CDR2 YFSETQ. The DNA of the CDR3 is TGCGCCAGCCGGTGGACGGGCACAGATACGCAGTATTTT. It yields the protein CASRWTGTDTQYF.

The chain recombines TRBV2 with TRBJ2-3, with D possibly matching TRBD2 (6 bases). This CDR3 comprises 13 residues. The V gene lost 5 bases and the J gene lost 2 bases, with 8 bases spanning the gap. Germline V lookup: CDR1 SNHLY, CDR2 FYNNEI. The CDR3 sequence: CASSRLVTDTQYF. As DNA, the CDR3 is TGTGCCAGCAGTCGACTAGTCACAGATACGCAGTATTTT.

In its sample, this clonotype was seen a few times. This chain links TRBV27 with TRBJ2-7; maybe TRBD1 (5 bases). Trimming removed 7 bases at V and 6 bases at J, with 19 bases between. This CDR3 is built from 14 residues. The germline V gene has CDR1 MNHEY and CDR2 SMNVEV (reference sequence). CDR3 loop: CASTNQWGPGEQYF. The CDR3 DNA is TGTGCCAGCACCAACCAGTGGGGCCCAGGCGAGCAGTACTTC.

V is TRBV4-1 and J is TRBJ2-5, with 8 bases identical to TRBD2. This CDR3 is 15 amino acids long. The ends lost 4 bases at V and 5 bases at J; junction bases unmatched: 9. The V gene's germline CDR1 is MGHRA and CDR2 YSYEKL. The CDR3 protein is CASSPPGGGGETQYF. The CDR3 DNA reads as TGCGCCAGCAGCCCCCCGGGGGGGGGCGGGGAGACCCAGTACTTC.

V is TRBV12-5 and J is TRBJ1-6, with 10 bases matching TRBD1. Germline V gives CDR1 LGHNT, CDR2 FRNRAP. V shed 1 base, J shed 7 bases, and the junction held 1 base outside the gene matches. The CDR3 totals 15 residues. CDR3 region: CASGLGQGANSPLHF. CDR3 nucleotides: TGTGCTAGTGGTTTGGGACAGGGGGCGAATTCACCCCTCCACTTT.